A few counts support the clone carrying this T cell receptor (beta chain). TCRdb recomputed calls from the 5' RACE reads with MiXCR, one row per CDR3 protein. The table shows some 350,000 distinct CDR3 sequences, with more than 8.5% occurring only once. The length of the CDR3 is 18 residues. Germline CDR1 and CDR2: SGHTA and FQGNSA. The junction had 11 bases not matched to a gene; V was cut back by 0 bases and J by 3 bases. This sample was taken from a study of T cells after yellow fever vaccination. The overall study: SMART-Seq v4 Ultra Low Input handled preparation of low-cell-number fractions.

Material: PBMCs, obtained on the day of the first yellow fever vaccination. This sequence joins TRBV7-2 and TRBJ1-1, with 9 bases that match TRBD1. The sequence derives from a man aged 18 to 29 who received the YFV17D yellow fever vaccine. CDR3 nucleotides: TGTGCCAGCAGCTTAGCGGTCTGGGACAGGGTCCGGGACACTGAAGCTTTCTTT. This sequence encodes CASSLAVWDRVRDTEAFF.